This note documents a single TCR beta chain sequence. Its specificity is unknown. TCRdb ran MiXCR on the reads and lists one entry per CDR3 protein. The table has some 230,000 distinct CDR3 sequences, about 20% seen once. The record originates from a study of T cell repertoires in cytomegalovirus infection. Overall study results and limits: Within the response measured ex vivo, HLA-C-restricted CMV-specific TCR beta clonotypes were dominant.

CDR3 length: 14 amino acids. V was pared by 1 base and J by 8 bases, with 17 bases between. Germline V gene data show CDR1 as SQVTM and CDR2 as ANQGSEA. This clonotype was obtained from a human donor in good health (CMV status not recorded). Some clones in this sample may be carry-over from other donors' samples. The specimen sequenced was CD8+ T cells from PBMCs. The chain recombines TRBV29-1 with TRBJ1-2; no clear D gene. In DNA form, the CDR3 reads TGCAGCGTTGAAGGCCACGTTTCCGTCGCGGGCTACACCTTC. It codes for CSVEGHVSVAGYTF.